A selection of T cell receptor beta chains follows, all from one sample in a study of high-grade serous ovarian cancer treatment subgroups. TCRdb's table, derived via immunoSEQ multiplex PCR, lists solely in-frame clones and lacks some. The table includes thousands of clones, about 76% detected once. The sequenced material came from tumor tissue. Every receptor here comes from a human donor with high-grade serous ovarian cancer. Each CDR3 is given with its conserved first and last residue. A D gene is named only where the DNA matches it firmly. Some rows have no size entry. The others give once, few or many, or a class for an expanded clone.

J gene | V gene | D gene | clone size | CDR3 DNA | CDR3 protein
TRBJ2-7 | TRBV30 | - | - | TGTGCCAGGATAGTGGGCAATGAATTC | CARIVGNEF
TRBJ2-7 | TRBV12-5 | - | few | TGTGCTAGTGGTTTGAATCCTTACGAGCAGTACTTC | CASGLNPYEQYF
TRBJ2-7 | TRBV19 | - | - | TGCGCCAGTAGTACATTAACAGGGAGGGTCTACGAGCAGTACTTC | CASSTLTGRVYEQYF
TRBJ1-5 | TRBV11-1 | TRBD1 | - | TGTGCCAGCGCCCGGGACAGATATCAGCCCCAGCATTTT | CASARDRYQPQHF
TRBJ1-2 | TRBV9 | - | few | TGTGCCAGCAGCGCGGGCGTGGACGGAACCTATGGCTACACCTTC | CASSAGVDGTYGYTF
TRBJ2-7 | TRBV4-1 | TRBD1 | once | TGCGCCAGCAGCCCTTTGACAGGGGCCTACGAGCAGTACTTC | CASSPLTGAYEQYF
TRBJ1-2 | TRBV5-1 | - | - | TGCGCCAGCAGCATGGAAGGACAGTACTATGGCTACACCTTC | CASSMEGQYYGYTF
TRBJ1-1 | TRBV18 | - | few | TGTGCCAGCTCACAATCCAGGGAGGGTGCTGAAGCTTTCTTT | CASSQSREGAEAFF
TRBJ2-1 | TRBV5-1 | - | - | TGCGCCAGCAGCTTGGGGGGGTACAATGAGCAGTTCTTC | CASSLGGYNEQFF
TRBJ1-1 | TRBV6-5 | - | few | TGTGCCAGCAGTTCTTATCTTCCGGGCGCTGAAGCTTTCTTT | CASSSYLPGAEAFF
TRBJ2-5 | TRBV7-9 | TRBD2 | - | TGTGCCAGCAGCTTATCGGGGGGTCGGGAGACCCAGTACTTC | CASSLSGGRETQYF
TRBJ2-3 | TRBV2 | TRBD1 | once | TGTGCCAGCAGTGAGACAGGGCTTAGGACAGATACGCAGTATTTT | CASSETGLRTDTQYF
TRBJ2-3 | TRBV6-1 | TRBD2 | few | TGTGCCAGCAGTGAGGATAGCGGGGGGGTAGATACGCAGTATTTT | CASSEDSGGVDTQYF
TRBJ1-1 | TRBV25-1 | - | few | TGTGCCAGCAGGACAGGAGGCACTGAAGCTTTCTTT | CASRTGGTEAFF
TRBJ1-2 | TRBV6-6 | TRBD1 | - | TGTGCCAGCAGTTCAACCTCAGGGGGCGCGGACTATGGCTACACCTTC | CASSSTSGGADYGYTF
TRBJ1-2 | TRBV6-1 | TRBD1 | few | TGTGCCAGCAGTGGTCCGGGACAGGGACGCTATGGCTACACCTTC | CASSGPGQGRYGYTF
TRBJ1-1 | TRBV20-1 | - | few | TGCAGTGTTGGGTTGAGGGCTGAAGCTTTCTTT | CSVGLRAEAFF
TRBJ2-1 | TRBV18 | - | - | TGTGCCAGCTCACCATCTTCCTTAAATGAGCAGTTCTTC | CASSPSSLNEQFF
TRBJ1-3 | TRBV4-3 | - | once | TGCGCCAGCAGCCGGGATACCTCTGGAAACACCATATATTTT | CASSRDTSGNTIYF
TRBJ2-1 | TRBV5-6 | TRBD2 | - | TGTGCCAGCAGCTCGACTAGCGTTGAGCAGTTCTTC | CASSSTSVEQFF
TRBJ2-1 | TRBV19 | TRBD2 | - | TGTGCCAGTAGCTCTAGCGGGTTGGGGCCGATGTTCTTC | CASSSSGLGPMFF
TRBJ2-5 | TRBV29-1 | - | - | TGCAGCGGCTTTAGAGGACCTCGGGAGACCCAGTACTTC | CSGFRGPRETQYF
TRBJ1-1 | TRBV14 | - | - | TGTGCCAGCAGCCAAGACCTAACAGGCCTCATGAACACTGAAGCTTTCTTT | CASSQDLTGLMNTEAFF
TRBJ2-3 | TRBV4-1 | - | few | TGCGCCAGCAGCCCGACTCACGCAGATACGCAGTATTTT | CASSPTHADTQYF
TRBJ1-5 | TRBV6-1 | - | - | TGTGCCAGCAGTGGCCAGGCGGCTGGGCCCCAGCATTTT | CASSGQAAGPQHF
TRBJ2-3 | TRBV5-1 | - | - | TGCGCCAGCAGCTTCAGCCCAGATACGCAGTATTTT | CASSFSPDTQYF
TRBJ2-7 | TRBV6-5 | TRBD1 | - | TGTGCCAGCAGCTTCCGGACAGGGGGCATCTACGAGCAGTACTTC | CASSFRTGGIYEQYF
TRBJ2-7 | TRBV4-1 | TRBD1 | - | TGCGCCAGCAGACGGCCCTTCCGGACAGGGGCATCCTACGAGCAGTACTTC | CASRRPFRTGASYEQYF
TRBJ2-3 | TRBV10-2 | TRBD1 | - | TGCGCCAGCAGCCAGAACCGGGACAGGAGTCCGTATTTT | CASSQNRDRSPYF
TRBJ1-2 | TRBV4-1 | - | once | TGCGCCAGCAGCCAAATGGGGAGGAAAGCTGGTGGCTACACCTTC | CASSQMGRKAGGYTF
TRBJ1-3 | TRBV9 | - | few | TGTGCCAGCAGCCCCCGAGGGGGGACTGGAAACACCATATATTTT | CASSPRGGTGNTIYF
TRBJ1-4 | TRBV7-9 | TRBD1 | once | TGTGCCAGCAGCTTCGGACAGGGATGGGACGAAAAACTGTTTTTT | CASSFGQGWDEKLFF
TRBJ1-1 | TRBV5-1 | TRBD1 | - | TGCGCCAGCAGCTTGCAAGGGGGCTCAACTGAAGCTTTCTTT | CASSLQGGSTEAFF
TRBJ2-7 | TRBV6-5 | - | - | TGTGCCAGCAGCCGAAACAGGGACCACGAGCAGTACTTC | CASSRNRDHEQYF
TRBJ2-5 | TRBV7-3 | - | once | TGTGCCAGCAGCTTATTAAGGGGAGAGACCCAGTACTTC | CASSLLRGETQYF
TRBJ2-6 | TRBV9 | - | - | TGTGCCAGCAGCGTGTTGCCCTCTGGGGCCAACGTCCTGACTTTC | CASSVLPSGANVLTF
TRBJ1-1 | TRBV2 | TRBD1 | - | TGTGCCACAGCAATACTTGGACAGGGAGCCACTGAAGCTTTCTTT | CATAILGQGATEAFF
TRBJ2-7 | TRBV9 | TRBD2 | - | TGTGCCAGCAGCCGGGGACTAGCGGGGGGTAGAAACGAGCAGTACTTC | CASSRGLAGGRNEQYF
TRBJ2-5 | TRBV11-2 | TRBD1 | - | TGTGCCAGCAGCTTAGGAGGGGGCCGAGAAGCGACCCAGTACTTC | CASSLGGGREATQYF
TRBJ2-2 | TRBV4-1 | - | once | TGCGCCAGCAGCCAAGAAGGGCGGGGGCGCGACACCGGGGAGCTGTTTTTT | CASSQEGRGRDTGELFF
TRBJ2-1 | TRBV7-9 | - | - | TGTGCCAGCAGTCGTTTCAATGAGCAGTTCTTC | CASSRFNEQFF
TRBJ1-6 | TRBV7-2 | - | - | TGTGCCAGCAGCTTACTCGTCCGCTCACCCCTCCACTTT | CASSLLVRSPLHF
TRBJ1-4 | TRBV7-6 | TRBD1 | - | TGTGCCAGCAGCTCCTCACAGGGGGCGGATGAAAAACTGTTTTTT | CASSSSQGADEKLFF
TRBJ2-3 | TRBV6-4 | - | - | TGTGCCAGCAGTGACTCAGGGGGGGTCACAGATACGCAGTATTTT | CASSDSGGVTDTQYF
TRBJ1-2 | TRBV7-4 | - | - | TGTGCCAGCAGCCAGGGAGTTACTCATGGCTACACCTTC | CASSQGVTHGYTF